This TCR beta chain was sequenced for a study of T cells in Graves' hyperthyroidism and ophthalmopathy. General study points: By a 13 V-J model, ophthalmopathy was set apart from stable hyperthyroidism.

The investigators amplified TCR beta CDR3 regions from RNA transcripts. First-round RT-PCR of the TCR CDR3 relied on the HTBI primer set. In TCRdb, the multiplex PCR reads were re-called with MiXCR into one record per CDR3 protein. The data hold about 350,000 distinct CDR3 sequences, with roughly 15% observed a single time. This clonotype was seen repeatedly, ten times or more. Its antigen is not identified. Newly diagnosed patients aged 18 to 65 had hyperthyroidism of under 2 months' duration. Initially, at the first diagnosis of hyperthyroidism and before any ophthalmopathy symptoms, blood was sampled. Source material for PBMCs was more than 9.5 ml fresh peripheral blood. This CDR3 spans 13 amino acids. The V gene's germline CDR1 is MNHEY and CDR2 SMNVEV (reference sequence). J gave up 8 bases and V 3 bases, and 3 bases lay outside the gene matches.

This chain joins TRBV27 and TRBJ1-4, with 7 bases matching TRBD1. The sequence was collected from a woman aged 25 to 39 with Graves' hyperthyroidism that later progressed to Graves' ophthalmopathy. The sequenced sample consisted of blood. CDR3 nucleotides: TGTGCCAGCAGTTTGGAGGGACAGGAAAAACTGTTTTTT. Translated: CASSLEGQEKLFF.